What follows is one TCR beta chain and its context. Its antigen is not known. This specimen comes from a study of cytomegalovirus exposure and HLA in healthy donors. The V gene's germline CDR1 is SGHTA and CDR2 FQGNSA. V lost 3 bases and J 6 bases, leaving 16 bases between the germline ends. CDR3 length: 15 residues. Study-level findings and limits: Accurate prediction of HLA-A and HLA-B alleles (for most subjects) was reportedly achieved from TCR beta sequences. TCR beta chain V- and J-gene trimming was linked, in a later analysis, to a missense variant in DCLRE1C. Most likely, a cluster of highly shared sequence variants arose as a sequencing artifact. It was assumed in the presence/absence analyses that sequencing depth was roughly uniform across donors.

The PCR contained 60 Vbeta and 13 Jbeta primers. TCRdb keeps only in-frame clones here, not all; method: immunoSEQ multiplex PCR. This sample has under 200,000 clones; over 60% occur once, and the top ten carry under 7.5%. The V gene is TRBV7-2, the J gene TRBJ2-3; D possibly corresponds to TRBD2 (5 bases). This receptor was obtained from a man in his forties in good health and CMV-seronegative. Sequencing was performed on PBMCs. CDR3 sequence (DNA): TGTGCCAGCAGCTTTACCGGGCCGGGATGGGATACGCAGTATTTT. Translation gives CASSFTGPGWDTQYF.